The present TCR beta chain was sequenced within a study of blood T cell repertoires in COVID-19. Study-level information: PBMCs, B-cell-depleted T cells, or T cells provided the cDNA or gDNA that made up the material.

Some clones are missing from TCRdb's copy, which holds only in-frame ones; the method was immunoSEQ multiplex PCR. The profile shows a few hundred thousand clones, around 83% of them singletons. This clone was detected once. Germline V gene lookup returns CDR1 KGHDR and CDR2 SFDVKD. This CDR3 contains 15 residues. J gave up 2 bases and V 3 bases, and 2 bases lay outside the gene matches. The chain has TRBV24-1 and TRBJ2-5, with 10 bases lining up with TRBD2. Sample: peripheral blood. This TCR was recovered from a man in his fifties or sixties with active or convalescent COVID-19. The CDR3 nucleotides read TGTGCCACCAGTGATCTACTAGCGGGGCAAGAGACCCAGTACTTC. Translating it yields CATSDLLAGQETQYF.